This TCR beta chain was sequenced during a study of T cells expressing NK-cell markers. Study in general: Researchers got TCR beta repertoires out of sorted CD3+CD56+NKG2C+, CD3+CD56+NKG2C- and CD3+CD56-NKG2C+ T cells. One of eight sequenced donors was HCMV-seronegative; the other seven were seropositive.

TCRdb reprocessed the 5' RACE reads and stores each CDR3 protein as one record, lacking DNA. This table lists 550,000 or so distinct CDR3 sequences. Germline V lookup: CDR1 GTSNPN, CDR2 SVGIG (reference sequence). The CDR3 spans 15 residues. Input material: blood T cells: a sorted CD56 or NKG2C T cell subset, CD4+ or CD8+ T cells, or bulk PBMC T cells (not recorded which). The chain combines TRBV30 with TRBJ2-2. The source is a young man in good health. CDR3 sequence: CAWSRTLMNTGELFF.